The 7 T cell receptor beta chains given below trace back to one sample, sequenced in a study of identical twins. TCRdb analysed the 5' RACE reads with MiXCR anew, one entry per CDR3 protein. The repertoire has a few hundred thousand distinct CDR3 sequences, 12% to 15% of them found once; the top ten carry less than 0.5%. These data are also associated with another study on yellow fever vaccine responses in identical twins.

Specimen: CD4+ T cells sorted from blood. The receptor set was obtained from a woman between 18 and 30 years old in good health.

The CDR3 reads CASSSDWGRLETQYF. In nucleotides, the CDR3 is TGTGCCAGCAGCTCAGACTGGGGACGGTTGGAGACCCAGTACTTC. This sequence joins TRBV5-6 and TRBJ2-5; perhaps D is TRBD1 or TRBD2 (5 bases each). This CDR3 region has 15 residues. The germline V gene has CDR1 SGHDT and CDR2 YYEEEE. Trimming pared 3 bases from V and 5 bases from J, leaving 17 bases between.

This chain links TRBV20-1 with TRBJ2-3, with TRBD2 matching over 7 bases. V shed 2 bases, J shed 2 bases, and the junction held 7 bases outside the gene matches. Looked up from germline, CDR1 is DFQATT and CDR2 is SNEGSKA (reference sequence). This CDR3 has 15 amino acids. In DNA form, the CDR3 reads TGCAGTGCTAGAAAAAGCGGGGCCCACACAGATACGCAGTATTTT. It translates to CSARKSGAHTDTQYF.

This clonotype was seen at least ten times. The J gene is TRBJ2-5, the V gene TRBV5-6; D is uncertain. Germline CDR1 reads SGHDT; CDR2 reads YYEEEE. This CDR3 has 13 residues. V was clipped by 0 bases and J by 5 bases, with 8 bases between them. The CDR3 loop is CASSLAIGETQYF. The CDR3 DNA reads TGTGCCAGCAGCTTGGCTATTGGGGAGACCCAGTACTTC.

The chain joins TRBV10-3 to TRBJ2-1; D unclear. V gave up 7 bases and J gave up 6 bases, with 7 bases separating them. CDR3 length equals 11 residues. Germline V gene lookup returns CDR1 ENHRY and CDR2 SYGVKD. The CDR3 region has the DNA TGTGCCATCATGCAGGTCAATGAGCAGTTCTTC. Translation: CAIMQVNEQFF.

This clonotype was seen more than once but under ten times. The chain uses TRBV5-1 and TRBJ2-7, with D tentatively TRBD1 or TRBD2 (5 bases each). The germline V and J ends were trimmed by 0 bases and 0 bases, with 13 bases remaining between them. This CDR3 is 16 amino acids long. CDR1 and CDR2 from the germline V gene are SGHRS and YFSETQ. CDR3 coding DNA: TGCGCCAGCAGCTTGGAGTCGGGGCGCTTCTCCTACGAGCAGTACTTC. Translated, it gives CASSLESGRFSYEQYF. Supplemented by reference TRBV5-1 and TRBJ2-7, the full variable domain reads KAGVTQTPRYLIKTRGQQVTLSCSPISGHRSVSWYQQTPGQGLQFLFEYFSETQRNKGNFPGRFSGRQFSNSRSEMNVSTLELGDSALYLCASSLESGRFSYEQYFGPGTRLTVT.

The chain links TRBV29-1 to TRBJ1-1; no clear D gene. The germline V gene encodes CDR1 SQVTM and CDR2 ANQGSEA. Trimming removed 7 bases at V and 3 bases at J, with 18 bases between. There are 14 residues in the CDR3. The CDR3 region is CSAISPKSDTEAFF. CDR3 nucleotides: TGCAGCGCCATTTCGCCGAAATCGGACACTGAAGCTTTCTTT.

This chain uses TRBV2 with TRBJ2-7; 7 nucleotides line up with TRBD2. With 4 bases clipped from V and 2 bases from J, the junction kept 5 bases outside the gene matches. The length of the CDR3 is 14 residues. From germline, CDR1 is SNHLY and CDR2 FYNNEI. CDR3 sequence (DNA): TGTGCCAGCAGTGGGGCTAGCGGACCCTACGAGCAGTACTTC. As protein: CASSGASGPYEQYF.